The entry below gives a single T cell receptor beta chain sequence along with its context. Sequencing was performed with immunoSEQ multiplex PCR; in TCRdb, only in-frame clones are kept and a portion is missing. Of tens of thousands of clones in the sample, approximately 86% were seen once. The sample comes from a study of T cell changes during pregnancy in multiple sclerosis. Germline V lookup: CDR1 DFQATT, CDR2 SNEGSKA (reference sequence). Trimming cost V 3 bases and J 7 bases, with 7 bases left between them. The CDR3 is 11 residues long. The chain joins TRBV20-1 to TRBJ2-1; D is unclear. This specimen consisted of CD4+ T cells from peripheral blood mononuclear cells, obtained in the first trimester of pregnancy. This TCR derives from a female donor in good health, enrolled as a control in a pregnancy study. The CDR3: CSASPANEQFF. The CDR3 region has the DNA TGCAGTGCTAGTCCCGCGAATGAGCAGTTCTTC.